The present TCR beta chain was sequenced within a study of OX40 agonist ivuxolimab in advanced cancers. Findings and caveats of the study: Dosing at 0.1 to 3.0 mg/kg was accompanied by clonal expansion of CD4+ and CD8+ blood T cells by week 6.

Germline V gene data show CDR1 as SEHNR and CDR2 as FQNEAQ (reference sequence). There are 14 residues in the CDR3. V lost 4 bases to trimming and J lost 4 bases, with 11 bases between them. Profiled with immunoSEQ multiplex PCR; TCRdb holds only in-frame clones, not every one. Of some 69,000 clones in the sample, 60% to 85% were seen once. In regard to this clone: Antigen: not known.

Sequenced here: CD4+ or CD8+ T cells sorted from blood, sampled in a trial of the OX40 agonist ivuxolimab. The clonotype was recovered from an adult with an advanced solid tumor such as melanoma, head and neck, liver or kidney cancer. The rearrangement joins TRBV7-9 to TRBJ2-1; D is possibly TRBD2 (5 bases). In DNA form, the CDR3 reads TGTGCCAGCAGCTGGGTTGAGGGTTACAATGAGCAGTTCTTC. Translation: CASSWVEGYNEQFF.